This T cell receptor beta chain was sequenced during a study of blood T cell repertoires in COVID-19. Turning to the study itself: The study drew acute and convalescent COVID-19 samples from the United States, Italy and Spain.

Original handling: The authors estimated nucleated cell counts from reference gene primer amplification. Clones were sequenced by immunoSEQ multiplex PCR, and TCRdb holds only the in-frame ones, with some missing. V, J and clone size reflect that table, while D and trimming were determined from the DNA. The data hold 250,000 to 400,000 clones, with approximately 90% observed a single time. The Seattle patients joined while their infection was active and were tracked longitudinally afterward. Sequencing was done on a sample of peripheral blood. This clonotype was sampled from a woman younger than 45 with COVID-19, enrolled during active disease.

CDR3 amino acids: CASSLKRPGTAIQETQYF. DNA for the CDR3: TGTGCCAGCAGCTTAAAGCGGCCCGGGACAGCAATTCAAGAGACCCAGTACTTC. This rearrangement joins TRBV7-9 to TRBJ2-5, with 7 bases matching TRBD1. Germline trimming cut 2 bases from V and 2 bases from J; bases unmatched to any gene: 14. The CDR3 has 18 residues. Germline values: CDR1 SEHNR, CDR2 FQNEAQ (reference sequence).